Below are 29 T cell receptor beta chains sequenced from a single sample in a study of blood T cell repertoires in COVID-19. Clones were sequenced by immunoSEQ multiplex PCR, and TCRdb holds only the in-frame ones, with some missing. The table includes 85,000 to 110,000 clones, about nine tenths detected once. Sequences were obtained from peripheral blood. Source of these receptors: a woman older than 75 in a cohort sampled during active COVID-19.

This clone was observed a handful of times. The V and J genes are TRBV7-9 and TRBJ1-2; 8 bases agree with TRBD1. J was trimmed by 8 bases and V by 0 bases; bases with no gene match: 17. CDR1 is SEHNR and CDR2 is FQNEAQ in the germline V gene (reference sequence). There are 18 residues in the CDR3. The CDR3 coding sequence is TGTGCCAGCAGCTTAGCAAGGGGACAGGTCCACTCGGGAAGAGGCTACACCTTC. It encodes CASSLARGQVHSGRGYTF.

This chain uses TRBV5-4 with TRBJ2-7, with 8 bases identical to TRBD2. CDR1 SGHNT and CDR2 YYREEE come from the germline V gene (reference sequence). This CDR3 comprises 13 residues. V shed 10 bases and J 6 bases; nucleotides not matched to a gene: 12. For the CDR3, the DNA is TGTGCCTACACGGGACTAGGGCAATCCGAGCAGTACTTC. The encoded protein is CAYTGLGQSEQYF. Drawing the rest from reference TRBV5-4 and TRBJ2-7, the complete variable domain is ETGVTQSPTHLIKTRGQQVTLRCSSQSGHNTVSWYQQALGQGPQFIFQYYREEENGRGNFPPRFSGLQFPNYSSELNVNALELDDSALYLCAYTGLGQSEQYFGPGTRLTVT.

The chain combines TRBV6-5 with TRBJ1-2, with 7 nucleotides matching TRBD1. Trimming cost V 2 bases and J 8 bases; bases outside gene matches: 5. Germline V lookup: CDR1 MNHEY, CDR2 SVGAGI. The CDR3 runs 13 residues. The CDR3 loop reads CASSYRDSGGYTF. DNA of the CDR3: TGTGCCAGCAGTTACAGGGACAGTGGGGGCTACACCTTC.

The chain employs TRBV18 and TRBJ2-1; 9 nucleotides line up with TRBD1. The length of the CDR3 is 16 residues. J lost 1 base, V lost 5 bases, and 6 bases had no gene match. Germline lookup yields CDR1 KGHSH and CDR2 LQKENI. For the CDR3, the DNA is TGTGCCAGCTCAACAGGACAGGGGATTTCCTACAATGAGCAGTTCTTC. The encoded protein is CASSTGQGISYNEQFF.

Only a few counts were recorded for this clone. This chain links TRBV28 with TRBJ2-7, with 7 bases aligning to TRBD2. The V gene's germline CDR1 is MDHEN and CDR2 SYDVKM. The trim removed 5 bases at V and 1 base at J, leaving 5 bases unmatched. The CDR3 has 14 amino acids. CDR3 protein: CASSVTSRSYEQYF. CDR3 coding DNA: TGTGCCAGCAGTGTGACTAGCAGATCCTACGAGCAGTACTTC.

The CDR3 DNA is TGTGCCACCAGCAGAGGTGCCGAGCAACCTCAGGGGGCCGTTCGGGCCAAAAACATTCAGTACTTC. Its protein product is CATSRGAEQPQGAVRAKNIQYF. This chain uses TRBV15 with TRBJ2-4; the match to TRBD1 covers 8 bases. CDR3 length: 22 amino acids. Germline CDR1 is LNHNV and CDR2 is YYDKDF (reference sequence). J gave up 1 base and V 1 base, and 21 bases lay outside the gene matches.

This clone is a singleton in its sample. The chain carries TRBV5-6 and TRBJ2-3; 11 positions match TRBD2. V was pared by 3 bases and J by 1 base, with 4 bases of the junction left unmatched. The length of the CDR3 is 16 residues. Per the germline V gene, CDR1 is SGHDT and CDR2 is YYEEEE. The DNA of the CDR3 is TGTGCCAGCAGCTCCCGACTAGCGGGACGCACAGATACGCAGTATTTT. Protein: CASSSRLAGRTDTQYF.

The chain combines TRBV5-8 with TRBJ2-1, with TRBD1 identical over 8 bases. CDR1 and CDR2 from the germline V gene are SGHTS and YDEGEE. With 4 bases clipped from V and 3 bases from J, the junction kept 12 bases outside the gene matches. The CDR3 length is 17 residues. CDR3 DNA sequence: TGTGCCAGCAGCACAGGGACAGGCCAGGGGCTCTACAATGAGCAGTTCTTC. Protein: CASSTGTGQGLYNEQFF.

This chain joins TRBV7-9 and TRBJ1-1; the D is unclear. The CDR3 extends over 14 amino acids. CDR1 and CDR2 (germline): SEHNR, FQNEAQ (reference sequence). Trimming shortened V by 2 bases and J by 0 bases, and 7 bases separated the two germline ends. This CDR3 is CASSLNSVNTEAFF. In DNA form, the CDR3 reads TGTGCCAGCAGCTTAAATAGCGTGAACACTGAAGCTTTCTTT.

The CDR3 is CASSLSDEEKLFF. Written as DNA, the CDR3 is TGTGCCAGCAGCCTGAGTGATGAGGAAAAACTGTTTTTT. The chain recombines TRBV11-2 with TRBJ1-4; D gene ambiguous. Germline CDR1 and CDR2: SGHAT and FQNNGV. V lost 5 bases to trimming and J lost 8 bases, with 12 bases between them. CDR3 length: 13 amino acids.

The gene calls are TRBV3-1 (or the pseudogene TRBV3-2) and TRBJ2-7; D ambiguous. Looked up from germline, CDR1 is LGHDT and CDR2 is YNNKEL (reference sequence). The germline V and J ends were trimmed by 4 bases and 0 bases, with 13 bases remaining between them. The CDR3 is 15 residues long. The CDR3 nucleotides are TGTGCCAGCAGCCCCCTTGCCGGGTCCTCCTACGAGCAGTACTTC. Translated: CASSPLAGSSYEQYF.

The CDR3 protein is CASSGGRAVFGELFF. For the CDR3, the DNA is TGTGCCAGCAGTGGCGGGAGGGCCGTTTTCGGGGAGCTGTTTTTT. V usage is TRBV6-6 and J usage is TRBJ2-2; 9 bases map to TRBD2. Germline CDR1 and CDR2: MNHNY and SVGAGI (reference sequence). V lost 5 bases and J lost 7; bases outside the gene matches: 8. CDR3 size: 15 residues.

The CDR3 is CASSVGLAGAGELFF. The CDR3, as DNA: TGTGCCAGCAGTGTAGGGCTAGCGGGGGCCGGGGAGCTGTTTTTT. The chain links TRBV2 to TRBJ2-2; 10 bases match TRBD2. The CDR3 has 15 residues. J gave up 6 bases and V 4 bases, and 5 bases lay outside the gene matches. Germline lookup yields CDR1 SNHLY and CDR2 FYNNEI.

The chain employs TRBV5-6 and TRBJ1-2; the D is unclear. The germline V and J ends were trimmed by 7 bases and 4 bases, with 20 bases remaining between them. The CDR3 is 15 amino acids. Germline CDR1 reads SGHDT; CDR2 reads YYEEEE. CDR3 in DNA: TGTGCCAGCGGGCCCGACCTCAACCCCCTCTATGGCTACACCTTC. Translated, it gives CASGPDLNPLYGYTF.

This rearrangement joins TRBV6-5 to TRBJ1-1, with D possibly being TRBD1 (5 bases). The CDR3 has 12 amino acids. The germline V gene has CDR1 MNHEY and CDR2 SVGAGI. V shed 4 bases and J shed 5 bases, with 8 bases lying between them. For the CDR3, the DNA is TGTGCCAGCAGTTCGAGACAGACTGAAGCTTTCTTT. Protein: CASSSRQTEAFF.

This clone has only one observation. This rearrangement joins TRBV19 to TRBJ2-6, with a weak D call TRBD1 (5 bases). Looked up from germline, CDR1 is LNHDA and CDR2 is SQIVND (reference sequence). V was pared by 6 bases and J by 4 bases, with 13 bases between. The CDR3 contains 15 residues. The CDR3 reads CASRLKGQGANVLTF. The CDR3 nucleotides read TGTGCCAGTAGGCTGAAGGGGCAAGGGGCCAACGTCCTGACTTTC.

The gene calls are TRBV25-1 and TRBJ1-2; TRBD1 matches 9 bases. The CDR3 has 14 amino acids. V lost 3 bases, J lost 4 bases, and 3 bases stayed unmatched. Germline V gene sequence: CDR1 MGHDK, CDR2 SYGVNS. The CDR3 DNA reads TGTGCCAGCAGTGACCGGGACAGGGCCTATGGCTACACCTTC. It is translated as CASSDRDRAYGYTF.

This chain uses TRBV5-8 with TRBJ2-1, with 10 nucleotides matching TRBD2. This CDR3 region has 17 residues. After removal of 4 bases from V and 2 bases from J, the junction contained 9 bases not matched to a gene. The germline V gene has CDR1 SGHTS and CDR2 YDEGEE. CDR3 sequence: CASSPKLAGATYNEQFF. In DNA form, the CDR3 reads TGTGCCAGCAGCCCGAAGCTAGCGGGGGCAACCTACAATGAGCAGTTCTTC.

This chain joins TRBV21-1 and TRBJ2-1; no check of the table's D call, TRBD1, against the DNA was made. TRBV21-1 is tagged as a pseudogene. This CDR3 contains 14 residues. The CDR3 sequence is CATPGGTGSNEQFF. The CDR3 bases are TGTGCCACCCCCGGAGGGACAGGGTCCAATGAGCAGTTCTTC.

The V call is TRBV2, the J call TRBJ2-7, with TRBD2 identical over 12 bases. The CDR3 sequence is 18 residues long. Germline V gene data show CDR1 as SNHLY and CDR2 as FYNNEI. The V and J ends lost 6 bases and 0 bases, in that order; junction bases with no gene match: 12. The CDR3 region is CASRVSGGLAGLSYEQYF. The CDR3 region has the DNA TGTGCCAGCAGAGTGTCCGGGGGACTAGCGGGTCTCTCCTACGAGCAGTACTTC.

This clone was detected once. This chain connects TRBV4-1 to TRBJ2-7; D remains unclear. V was pared by 3 bases and J by 0 bases, with 6 bases between. Germline V gene sequence: CDR1 MGHRA, CDR2 YSYEKL. The CDR3 has 13 amino acids. CDR3 sequence (DNA): TGCGCCAGCAGCCAGGGCAGCTCCTACGAGCAGTACTTC. The encoded protein is CASSQGSSYEQYF.

The rearrangement links TRBV12-3 or TRBV12-4 to TRBJ2-7; tentative D call: TRBD1 (7 bases). The V gene lost 4 bases and the J gene lost 6 bases, with 13 bases spanning the gap. The CDR3 extends over 13 amino acids. The CDR3 bases are TGTGCCAGCAGTTCGGGGACAGCGGGCGAGCAGTACTTC. Protein: CASSSGTAGEQYF.

This chain uses TRBV5-6 with TRBJ2-1; TRBD1 matches at 9 bases. Germline V gene data show CDR1 as SGHDT and CDR2 as YYEEEE. Unmatched junction bases numbered 9, after V lost 4 bases and J lost 4 bases. This CDR3 is 16 amino acids long. The CDR3 region is CASSLRTGAGYNEQFF. The CDR3, as DNA: TGTGCCAGCAGCCTACGGACAGGGGCCGGTTACAATGAGCAGTTCTTC.

V usage is TRBV3-1 (or the pseudogene TRBV3-2) and J usage is TRBJ2-5; TRBD1 agrees at 12 bases. V dropped 4 bases and J dropped 5; count of bases not matched to a gene: 14. Germline-derived CDR1 and CDR2 are LGHDT and YNNKEL (reference sequence). The CDR3 is 18 residues long. CDR3 region: CASSPKYPRDRGQETQYF. The CDR3 DNA sequence: TGTGCCAGCAGCCCTAAGTATCCCAGGGACAGGGGGCAGGAGACCCAGTACTTC.

Concerning this clone: The sample holds other DNA sequences that translate to the same CDR3. The chain combines TRBV2 with TRBJ2-2; 10 nucleotides align to TRBD2. Germline lookup yields CDR1 SNHLY and CDR2 FYNNEI. Trimming removed 0 bases from V and 7 bases from J; junction bases left unmatched: 11. This CDR3 is 18 amino acids long. The CDR3 coding sequence is TGTGCCAGCAGTGAAGCTCCTCGCCTAGCGGGGGTAAGCGGGGAGCTGTTTTTT. Encoded protein: CASSEAPRLAGVSGELFF.

On this clone: Compared with germline, one end of the junction differs, possibly owing to a read error. The V gene is TRBV7-7, the J gene TRBJ2-5, with TRBD2 matching over 14 bases. Germline CDR1 reads SSHAT; CDR2 reads FNYEAQ (reference sequence). The CDR3 extends over 14 amino acids. CDR3 sequence reads: CASSLGTSGGTQYF. The CDR3, as DNA: TGTGCTAGCAGCTTAGGGACTAGCGGGGGGACCCAGTACTTC.

This rearrangement joins TRBV15 to TRBJ2-1; 8 bases map to TRBD2. Trimming took 0 bases from V and 7 from J; bases not matched to a gene: 8. Germline assignment: CDR1 LNHNV and CDR2 YYDKDF (reference sequence). The CDR3 is made up of 16 amino acids. CDR3 amino acids: CATSRDQVAGTNEQFF. In DNA, the CDR3 is TGTGCCACCAGCAGAGATCAAGTAGCGGGAACGAATGAGCAGTTCTTC.

The chain joins TRBV18 to TRBJ1-1, with 7 bases aligning to TRBD1. The V gene's germline CDR1 is KGHSH and CDR2 LQKENI. This CDR3 is 15 amino acids long. The V and J ends lost 0 bases and 4 bases, in that order; junction bases with no gene match: 5. The CDR3 spells CASSPPTGRSTEAFF. DNA of the CDR3: TGTGCCAGCTCACCACCGACAGGGAGGAGCACTGAAGCTTTCTTT.

The rearrangement uses TRBV7-2 and TRBJ2-5, with 13 bases fitting TRBD2. The CDR3 has 16 residues. J was trimmed by 7 bases and V by 4 bases; bases with no gene match: 9. Germline V gene lookup returns CDR1 SGHTA and CDR2 FQGNSA. The CDR3 DNA reads TGTGCCAGCAGCTCACCAGGACTAGCGGGGGTTGTGACCCAGTACTTC. Protein product: CASSSPGLAGVVTQYF.